A selection of T cell receptor beta chains follows, all from one sample in a study of graft-versus-host responses after intestinal transplantation. Antigens for these TCRs are unknown. Here immunoSEQ multiplex PCR was the method, and the copy in TCRdb shows in-frame clones only, minus some. The sample has about 50,000 clones; around nine tenths are singletons. The source material was unstimulated CD4+ T cells sorted from spleen or lymph node cells, sampled before transplant. The receptors shown here come from a human donor who was the organ donor for an intestinal transplant. Each CDR3 is given with its conserved first and last residue. The order of the fields is clone size, V gene, CDR3 protein. Clone size is given for some rows only: seen once, a few or many times, or a class if the clone is expanded.

NA	TRBV30	CAWSGAPTGEQFF
NA	TRBV18	CASSPPGHYGYTF
NA	TRBV28	CASSLIFHLLADTQYF
NA	TRBV4-3	CASSQDEGSTDTQYF
NA	TRBV7-9	CASSLDSANTGELFF
NA	TRBV18	CASSPPGRGSTDTQYF
NA	TRBV28	CASSLHAPNTEAFF
NA	TRBV27	CASSLGQLTDTQYF
once	TRBV5-4	CASTTTGLAGRKEQFF
NA	TRBV6-5	CASSPWTGEWNEQFF